A single sample gave rise to the 21 T cell receptor beta chains below, sequenced in a study of Ad26.COV2.S vaccination and SARS-CoV-2 variants. Using immunoSEQ multiplex PCR, the repertoire was profiled, and TCRdb retains in-frame clones only, with some absent. The sample shows 85,000 to 95,000 clones, approximately 81% of them seen only once. The sample here was peripheral blood, taken after recovery from COVID-19. Every receptor here comes from a human donor who had recovered from COVID-19.

This rearrangement joins TRBV27 to TRBJ2-1; 9 bases map to TRBD2. The germline V gene has CDR1 MNHEY and CDR2 SMNVEV (reference sequence). V trimming: 7 bases; J trimming: 8 bases; junction bases outside the gene matches: 9. This CDR3 has 14 residues. The CDR3, as DNA: TGTGCCAGCACCCCGGCGGGGGGGCATCATGAGCAGTTCTTC. Translating it yields CASTPAGGHHEQFF.

As DNA, the CDR3 is TGTGCCAGCAGCACAGGGGGCAGGAATTCACCCCTCCACTTT. Translation gives CASSTGGRNSPLHF. The rearrangement links TRBV6-5 to TRBJ1-6; 9 positions match TRBD1. Trimming took 6 bases from V and 7 from J; bases not matched to a gene: 4. Germline CDR1 and CDR2: MNHEY and SVGAGI. The length of the CDR3 is 14 residues.

V is TRBV20-1 and J is TRBJ2-5; 7 bases match TRBD1. Trimming took 3 bases from V and 3 from J; bases not matched to a gene: 13. CDR3 length: 16 residues. The V gene's germline CDR1 is DFQATT and CDR2 SNEGSKA (reference sequence). CDR3 protein: CSASPVTGSQKETQYF. DNA for the CDR3: TGCAGTGCTAGTCCGGTGACAGGGAGTCAGAAAGAGACCCAGTACTTC.

This clone appeared a single time. The V call is TRBV11-2, the J call TRBJ1-1; D is ambiguous. The germline CDR1 and CDR2 sequences are SGHAT and FQNNGV. The CDR3 consists of 14 residues. Trimming took off 1 base at V and 3 bases at J, with 9 bases between the two ends. The CDR3 DNA reads TGTGCCAGCAGCTTAGTAGGTTGGGACACTGAAGCTTTCTTT. This gives the protein CASSLVGWDTEAFF. Filled out from reference TRBV11-2 and TRBJ1-1, the complete variable domain reads EAGVAQSPRYKIIEKRQSVAFWCNPISGHATLYWYQQILGQGPKLLIQFQNNGVVDDSQLPKDRFSAERLKGVDSTLKIQPAKLEDSAVYLCASSLVGWDTEAFFGQGTRLTVV.

The chain combines TRBV25-1 with TRBJ2-7; the D gene could be TRBD1 or TRBD2 (6 bases each). CDR1 is MGHDK and CDR2 is SYGVNS in the germline V gene. The CDR3 has 15 amino acids. Trimming pared 5 bases from V and 0 bases from J, leaving 14 bases between. CDR3 sequence: CASSPSGGDSYEQYF. The CDR3 nucleotides read TGTGCCAGCAGTCCCTCCGGGGGCGACTCCTACGAGCAGTACTTC.

DNA of the CDR3: TGTGCCAGCAGCCTTTATAACAGGGAAGAGACCCAGTACTTC. It translates to CASSLYNREETQYF. The V gene is TRBV6-6, the J gene TRBJ2-5, with D possibly matching TRBD1 (6 bases). Looked up from germline, CDR1 is MNHNY and CDR2 is SVGAGI (reference sequence). This CDR3 has 14 amino acids. Trimming removed 6 bases from V and 3 bases from J, with 14 bases in between.

The chain carries TRBV19 and TRBJ2-1; D perhaps matches TRBD2 (5 bases). The germline CDR1 and CDR2 sequences are LNHDA and SQIVND (reference sequence). The CDR3 runs 14 residues. Deletions cut 5 bases from V and 6 bases from J, with 14 bases between. As DNA, the CDR3 is TGTGCCAGTAGTCCGGCTAGAGGGTTCAATGAGCAGTTCTTC. This sequence encodes CASSPARGFNEQFF.

The gene calls are TRBV2 and TRBJ2-1; 7 bases are shared with TRBD2. Germline-derived CDR1 and CDR2 are SNHLY and FYNNEI. CDR3 length equals 14 residues. After removal of 8 bases from V and 3 bases from J, the junction contained 7 bases not matched to a gene. This chain's CDR3 is CASSASGYYNEQFF. CDR3 DNA: TGTGCCAGCTCAGCTAGCGGCTACTACAATGAGCAGTTCTTC.

This clone was counted once. The chain joins TRBV7-2 to TRBJ2-7, with TRBD2 matching 8 bases. Germline assignment: CDR1 SGHTA and CDR2 FQGNSA. The CDR3 is 17 amino acids. J gave up 2 bases and V 3 bases, and 12 bases lay outside the gene matches. The CDR3 DNA sequence: TGTGCCAGCAGCTTGGTAGGGTTTACCGGGAGGGCCTACGAGCAGTACTTC. It codes for CASSLVGFTGRAYEQYF.

The chain combines TRBV13 with TRBJ2-5, with 14 positions matching TRBD2. The CDR3 has 17 residues. Trimming cost V 4 bases and J 9 bases; bases outside gene matches: 13. The germline CDR1 and CDR2 sequences are PRHDT and FYEKMQ (reference sequence). As DNA, the CDR3 is TGTGCCAGCAGCTCCAGCAAGGGACTAGCGGGAGAAGGGGCCCAGTACTTC. It translates to CASSSSKGLAGEGAQYF.

The chain joins TRBV21-1 to TRBJ1-1; no check of the table's D call, TRBD1, against the DNA was made. TRBV21-1 constitutes a pseudogene. The CDR3 totals 15 residues. The CDR3 sequence is CASSPSGHMNTEAFF. CDR3 sequence (DNA): TGTGCCAGCAGTCCCTCGGGACACATGAACACTGAAGCTTTCTTT.

V usage is TRBV6-2 or TRBV6-3 and J usage is TRBJ2-3, with 11 bases matching TRBD2. The length of the CDR3 is 16 residues. After removal of 4 bases from V and 2 bases from J, the junction contained 5 bases not matched to a gene. Germline V gene sequence: CDR1 MNHEY, CDR2 SVGEGT. The CDR3 reads CASSLIAGGYTDTQYF. The CDR3 bases are TGTGCCAGCAGTTTAATAGCGGGAGGGTACACAGATACGCAGTATTTT.

This chain links TRBV11-3 with TRBJ2-1; unclear D gene. V gave up 0 bases and J gave up 7 bases, with 7 bases separating them. CDR1 is SGHNT and CDR2 is YENEEA in the germline V gene. This CDR3 spans 13 amino acids. CDR3 protein: CASSLEPLNEQFF. The CDR3 DNA sequence: TGTGCCAGCAGCTTAGAACCCCTTAATGAGCAGTTCTTC.

The chain uses TRBV5-1 and TRBJ1-6; D perhaps matches TRBD1 (5 bases). The CDR3 contains 15 residues. Germline V gene sequence: CDR1 SGHRS, CDR2 YFSETQ. With 0 bases removed from V and 7 bases from J, the gap between germline ends came to 11 bases. DNA of the CDR3: TGCGCCAGCAGCTTGGAGCCAGGGAACAATTCACCCCTCCACTTT. Its protein product is CASSLEPGNNSPLHF.

The rearrangement uses TRBV7-9 and TRBJ2-5, with D perhaps TRBD2 (7 bases). The CDR3 is made up of 15 amino acids. Deletions cut 5 bases from V and 4 bases from J, with 17 bases between. CDR1 SEHNR and CDR2 FQNEAQ come from the germline V gene (reference sequence). The CDR3 DNA is TGTGCCAGCAGCCCGCAACAGGGAGGGCGAGAGACCCAGTACTTC. This gives the protein CASSPQQGGRETQYF.

CDR3 sequence: CASSLAPTGNEQYF. The DNA of the CDR3 is TGTGCCAGCAGCTTAGCGCCAACAGGGAACGAGCAGTACTTC. This sequence joins TRBV7-2 and TRBJ2-7; tentative D call: TRBD1 (6 bases). CDR3 size: 14 residues. V was trimmed by 0 bases and J by 5 bases, leaving 11 bases between them. The germline CDR1 and CDR2 sequences are SGHTA and FQGNSA. Supplemented by reference TRBV7-2 and TRBJ2-7, the full variable domain reads GAGVSQSPSNKVTEKGKDVELRCDPISGHTALYWYRQSLGQGLEFLIYFQGNSAPDKSGLPSDRFSAERTGGSVSTLTIQRTQQEDSAVYLCASSLAPTGNEQYFGPGTRLTVT.

Here the CDR3 DNA reads TGCGCCAGCAGTGAATGGCAGGGGATAACGTATGAGCAGTTCTTC. It translates to CASSEWQGITYEQFF. This chain joins TRBV10-1 and TRBJ2-1, with D perhaps TRBD1 (6 bases). The CDR3 consists of 15 residues. V lost 3 bases to trimming and J lost 8 bases, with 17 bases between them. CDR1 and CDR2 (germline): WNHNN, SYGVQD (reference sequence).

V usage is TRBV4-1 and J usage is TRBJ1-1; D uncertain. Germline V gene data show CDR1 as MGHRA and CDR2 as YSYEKL. V lost 0 bases, J lost 0 bases, and 8 bases lay in between. The CDR3 is 15 residues long. As DNA, the CDR3 is TGCGCCAGCAGCCAAGAATGGCGGATGAACACTGAAGCTTTCTTT. Translation: CASSQEWRMNTEAFF.

This chain links TRBV28 with TRBJ1-1; perhaps TRBD1 as D (5 bases). V was shortened by 6 bases and J by 2 bases, with 13 bases between the two germline ends. Germline loops: CDR1 MDHEN, CDR2 SYDVKM. The CDR3 has 14 amino acids. CDR3 protein: CASRTSGGNTEAFF. CDR3 coding DNA: TGTGCCAGCAGGACCTCGGGGGGAAACACTGAAGCTTTCTTT.

In its sample, this clone was seen once. The J gene is TRBJ2-7, the V gene TRBV11-2; 8 bases map to TRBD2. The CDR3 runs 15 residues. V was clipped by 4 bases and J by 3 bases; unmatched bases: 8. Germline CDR1 reads SGHAT; CDR2 reads FQNNGV. CDR3 nucleotide sequence: TGTGCCAGCAGCTACGCCCGGGGGGGGCGCTACGAGCAGTACTTC. It yields the protein CASSYARGGRYEQYF. The whole variable domain, filled in from reference TRBV11-2 and TRBJ2-7, reads EAGVAQSPRYKIIEKRQSVAFWCNPISGHATLYWYQQILGQGPKLLIQFQNNGVVDDSQLPKDRFSAERLKGVDSTLKIQPAKLEDSAVYLCASSYARGGRYEQYFGPGTRLTVT.

The chain couples TRBV11-2 to TRBJ2-7; a weak D match, TRBD2 (6 bases). The V and J ends lost 5 bases and 5 bases respectively, with 10 bases between them. The CDR3 spans 12 residues. CDR1 is SGHAT and CDR2 is FQNNGV in the germline V gene. The CDR3 nucleotides are TGTGCCAGCAGCCCACTAGCCAACGAGCAGTACTTC. Translated: CASSPLANEQYF.